Here is one T cell receptor beta chain with its context. What antigen it recognizes has not been identified. No quality values exist for individual bases; no much larger clone is one base distant. The cohort consisted of approximately 670 healthy bone marrow donors. At the time of sampling, every cohort member was nominally healthy, though immune exposures that went unrecorded were likely present. The donor was CMV seronegative and was included in the group of a few hundred seronegative cohort members. Every donor gave a peripheral blood sample, and the peripheral blood mononuclear cells from that sample were used for TCR beta sequencing. The Qiagen DNeasy Blood Extraction Kit was used to extract genomic DNA from the blood cell samples. The sample comes from a study of cytomegalovirus exposure and HLA in healthy donors (dated by TCRdb to about 2017). With regard to the full study: According to an earlier analysis of 587 of the donors, about 179 million T cells yielded approximately 120 million unique TCR beta sequences and approximately 300 Gb of sequence data. Along with the roughly 610-subject first cohort, a separate validation cohort of over a hundred different subjects was used. Typing coverage differed by locus: A, B, C, DRB1 and DQB1 were typed in roughly 620-640 donors, DQA1 in roughly 510, DPA1 in 600 to 610, and DPB1 in 450 to 480. All discovery cohort repertoires had been generated using a single sequencing platform. Around 300 gigabases of sequencing data and 80 million or so unique TCR sequences were included in an early release covering 550 to 800 HLA-typed donors. An earlier analysis of some 600 of the donors applied high-throughput TCR beta sequencing to assess whether each TCR beta V gene segment acted as functional or pseudogenic. In a later genetic analysis, genome-wide SNP genotypes for about 55% of the roughly 700 donors were used, and that subset was treated as a discovery cohort. Roughly five DR-DQ haplotypes were handled as single units for association and clustering because linkage in the cohort was strong. Among about 400 genotyped donors of the cohort, an average of approximately 240,000 unique TCR beta nucleotide sequences was sequenced per donor, of which about 18% were non-productive. To study patterns of TCR occurrence, a later analysis re-analyzed previously published TCR beta repertoires from around 660 donors and added high-resolution HLA genotyping. The T cell repertoires of 670 or so subjects were profiled by immunosequencing and related to cytomegalovirus serostatus. In the later analysis, no new phenotypic data were used to find candidate immune exposures; instead, reliance was placed on TCR beta sequences and their occurrence across donors. The aim of the study was to test whether cataloging public T cell receptors could identify signatures of past pathogen exposure. Class I and class II HLA loci were covered by the typing at four-digit resolution. Donor age, sex, ethnicity and CMV serostatus were compiled alongside the repertoire data. To predict cytomegalovirus infection status, the study combined high-throughput TCR immunosequencing, statistical association of individual TCRs with disease status, and machine learning. Of the roughly 400 genotyped donors, approximately 80% fell in the genetic ancestry cluster associated with self-reported Caucasian donors.

Clipping removes 2 bases from V and 6 bases from J, with 4 as the unmatched junction base count. Including cysteine and phenylalanine, the CDR3 has 14 amino acids. Left in the record is the CDR3 DNA by itself, 42 bases read in frame from the first base. In the germline V gene, CDR1 corresponds to MNHEY and CDR2 to SVGAGI. Library generation was performed with the immunoSEQ multiplex PCR assay. The multiplex PCR relied on a mix of 60 forward primers for TCR Vbeta segments and 13 reverse primers for TCR Jbeta segments. The CDR3 region of rearranged TCR beta genes was amplified from genomic DNA by a multiplex PCR assay. The amplified TCR beta libraries were sequenced on the Illumina HiSeq System as 87-base-pair reads. In the source study's methods: In a later analysis, roughly 80 million unique TCR beta chains were counted across the roughly 670 repertoires, and approximately 9.9 million of these chains were shared by at least two donors. Raw reads were error-corrected and collapsed into unique sequences with a nearest-neighbor algorithm that merged closely related sequences to remove PCR and sequencing errors. CDR3 sequences were aligned to IMGT reference sequences to assign V, D and J gene segments. For a sequence to be retained, a match of at least six nucleotides was required to both a V gene segment and a J gene segment. A rearrangement counted as productive if the CDR3 had no stop codons and remained in frame with V and J, and every other rearrangement counted as non-productive. CDR3 was defined by IMGT convention, running from the second conserved V-encoded cysteine to the conserved J-encoded phenylalanine. The earlier analysis of 587 of the donors excluded any sequence lacking an unambiguous match to a single V gene segment. An earlier analysis of a few hundred of the donors classified V segments as functional when productive rearrangements were above 56.7% and as segregating when the standard deviation between donors was above 5%. A statistical classification framework was built for diagnosing cytomegalovirus status from the catalog of TCR beta chain sequences. V and J gene assignment, in a later analysis, came from comparing TCR nucleotide sequences with IMGT/GENE-DB human TR gene sequences. In a later analysis, CDR3 sequences and most-parsimonious VDJ recombination scenarios were assigned using the TCRdist pipeline. A later analysis defined each TCR beta chain by its CDR3 amino acid sequence plus V-gene family, and excluded reads lacking a unique V-gene family. To address suspected cross-contamination and a sequencing artifact, a later analysis removed some 620 highly shared, low-generation-probability nucleotide sequences. For each public chain, a later analysis derived a clonal expansion index from normalized ranks of inferred template counts within each repertoire. Generation probabilities in a later analysis came from a VDJ recombination model fitted to out-of-frame rearrangements, and those results were checked against IGoR. Hypergeometric tests were used in a later analysis to score TCR-TCR, TCR-HLA and TCR-CMV co-occurrence, with a repertoire-size bias correction applied to the TCR pairs. A later analysis estimated false discovery rates by permuting HLA or CMV assignments 20 times. In a later analysis, co-occurring TCRs were grouped with DBSCAN, and TCRdist sequence similarity was added when clustering was performed within HLA-allele-positive subsets. For co-occurrence clustering, repertoires with fewer than 30,000 or more than 120,000 public chains were excluded, along with roughly five repertoires with anomalous nucleotide sharing. TCRdb's version of the immuneACCESS table is confined to in-frame rearrangements and falls short of the full clone set. An unresolved V gene accounts for under half of the shortfall where checked; the remainder is of unknown origin. For V, J and clone size, that table is used; D and trimming come from the DNA. In this sample the table shows 150,000 to 200,000 clones, over 60% of which occur a single time. The ten largest make up over 2.5% of the sample.

On the study overall, not on this receptor specifically: A later analysis associated 16,951 TCR beta sequences with specific HLA alleles at a false discovery rate of 0.05. A further reported finding was that TCR beta sequences accurately predicted the HLA-A and HLA-B alleles for most subjects in the first cohort. This cohort had only TCR beta chains sequenced, and the lack of alpha or paired-chain data limited which features could be detected. Because the 87-base-pair reads could not distinguish some IMGT-functional V segments, including TRBV6-2 and TRBV6-3, those segments were excluded. An earlier analysis of approximately 570 of the donors showed that most TCR beta V segments appeared in productive rearrangements either about 90% or about 30% of the time, which broadly matched IMGT annotations. A later analysis reported that several top co-occurrence clusters appeared linked to parvovirus B19, influenza, CMV and Epstein-Barr virus. Cytomegalovirus status was reported to be diagnosed by the classifier with high specificity and sensitivity in both the original and validation cohorts. HLA typing was unavailable for some donors at each locus, so association tests used only the typed subset. The only immune exposure information available for the cohort was CMV serostatus. In a later genetic analysis, fewer N-insertions in productive TCRs were reported among donors in an Asian-associated ancestry cluster than the roughly 640-donor mean. According to a later analysis, TCR association rates differed among HLA loci, with DRB1 alleles showing the most associated TCRs and HLA-C alleles showing the fewest. It was suggested by the authors that the approach could potentially be generalized to other disease states and immunological phenotypes. A later analysis found that HLA-associated TCR beta chains were more clonally expanded and had lower generation probabilities than equally common non-associated chains. Linkage disequilibrium might explain the correlated functional status among segregating V segments, but an unknown experimental factor could not be excluded. The sequencing pipeline was judged likely to have produced a cluster of highly shared sequence variants as a technical artifact. A total of 150 to 200 TCR beta chains were listed by the study as associated with cytomegalovirus. The earlier analysis of a few hundred of the donors excluded roughly 17 rarely observed V segments, including chromosome 9 orphons, because counts were too low. Most TCR sequences were seen in very few donors, while some public TCRs were found in many individuals. Three of the identified cytomegalovirus-associated TCR beta chains were confirmed in vitro to be specific for cytomegalovirus antigens. Assigning TCR associations to individual alleles was difficult when HLA alleles, especially DR and DQ, strongly co-occurred. Sequencing depth was assumed to be roughly uniform across donors in the presence/absence analyses, though that assumption may not hold. A later genetic analysis associated a missense DCLRE1C variant with V-gene and J-gene trimming of TCR beta chains, and an independent cohort replicated the association. According to a later analysis, most CMV-associated TCR beta chains appeared to be HLA-restricted, and the HLA associations seemed to be driven largely by CMV exposure.

The specimen sequenced was PBMCs. This sequence was found in a young woman in good health and CMV-seronegative. The rearrangement joined TRBV6-5 to TRBJ2-3, with 8 middle bases fitting TRBD2. The CDR3 here reads CASSYTGTRDTQYF. The nucleotides are TGTGCCAGCAGTTACACCGGGACTAGGGATACGCAGTATTTT.